Listed below are T cell receptor beta chains from one sample, sequenced in a study of cytomegalovirus exposure and HLA in healthy donors. The repertoire was sequenced with immunoSEQ multiplex PCR; TCRdb's copy has only in-frame clones and lacks some. Altogether 150,000 to 250,000 clones are present, around 79% being singletons, with the ten largest covering more than 1.5%. Source material: PBMCs. These receptors were collected from a girl aged 10 to 17 in good health and CMV-seropositive. The conserved cysteine and the conserved F or W are not part of the CDR3 here.

14,TRBJ2-2,TRBV11-3,ASRFQGQGRTGELF
12,TRBJ2-7,TRBV10-3,AISESAESYEQY
13,TRBJ2-1,TRBV10-1,ASSDSGASYNEQF
14,TRBJ2-7,TRBV4-2,ASSQDGAGGTYEQY
11,TRBJ1-5,TRBV2,ASSDGSNQPQH
12,TRBJ1-5,TRBV12-5,ASGEGASNQPQH
13,TRBJ2-3,TRBV6-5,ASSLTGVSTDTQY
14,TRBJ1-1,TRBV19,ASSIDRNRGPTEAF
13,TRBJ1-6,TRBV23-1,ASSQNGQGHSPLH
14,TRBJ2-3,TRBV6-4,ASSDSSSGGADTQY
12,TRBJ1-2,TRBV5-8,ASSTIPGRSGYT
14,TRBJ1-1,TRBV6-5,ASSYGYGEAGTEAF
12,TRBJ1-6,TRBV19,ASSILGRWSPLH
10,TRBJ1-4,TRBV29-1,SAWTGGEKLF
13,TRBJ2-5,TRBV6-1,ASSDGRLGVETQY
13,TRBJ1-2,TRBV30,AWGPGGSANYGYT
15,TRBJ1-1,TRBV5-1,ASSLGPRDRVTTEAF
13,TRBJ2-3,TRBV25-1,ASTRTRGGTDTQY
11,TRBJ1-1,TRBV5-4,ASSPDKNTEAF
13,TRBJ1-4,TRBV7-2,ASSQRTGGYEKLF
12,TRBJ1-6,TRBV4-1,ASRPGPRGSPLH
17,TRBJ1-6,TRBV5-1,ASSLEGPGERSYNSPLH
15,TRBJ2-2,TRBV25-1,ASSVQRGGGNTGELF
17,TRBJ2-3,TRBV2,ASSLPGLAGGKSTDTQY
13,TRBJ1-6,TRBV7-2,ASSGPGQVYSPLH
13,TRBJ2-7,TRBV7-8,ASSSGQGPSYEQY
14,TRBJ2-7,TRBV15,ATSSRGGPEPYEQY
14,TRBJ2-5,TRBV11-2,ASSLALAGGQETQY
13,TRBJ1-2,TRBV4-3,ASSQAVSDNYGYT
12,TRBJ1-5,TRBV30,AWSPGRDNQPQH
14,TRBJ2-1,TRBV7-9,ASSLGQGRSYNEQF
17,TRBJ2-5,TRBV7-2,ASSLVVWSSGGYQETQY
12,TRBJ1-2,TRBV5-6,ASSLGQGNYGYT
12,TRBJ2-5,TRBV6-5,ASSDSGGIETQY
11,TRBJ1-1,TRBV5-1,ASSRDSSTEAF
10,TRBJ2-7,TRBV10-3,AISRDSYEQY
12,.,TRBV30,AWSVAGGAYEQY
14,TRBJ2-3,TRBV6-1,ASSEMAGDSTDTQY
12,TRBJ2-7,TRBV11-2,ASSLNGIGLEQY
14,TRBJ2-5,TRBV7-2,ASSPRAGGPDETQY
13,TRBJ2-7,TRBV27,ASSLQGTGNYEQY
14,TRBJ1-2,TRBV5-6,ASSSGQGKVNYGYT
16,TRBJ1-5,TRBV6-4,ASSAGQGVSQGVQPQH
14,TRBJ2-2,TRBV2,ASSLGGAENTGELF
14,TRBJ1-3,TRBV30,AWGAGQGSSGNTIY
11,TRBJ1-2,TRBV7-9,ASSSGGGRGYT
13,TRBJ2-5,TRBV19,ASSLARGRQETQY
11,TRBJ2-5,TRBV4-3,ASSQDRSETQY